This T cell receptor (beta chain) was observed in a study of human T cells and chemical hapten exposure. In this sample, this clonotype turned up many times. The time point was: patch test 1, 2 weeks after DPC sensitization. Treatment described: therapeutic diphenylcyclopropenone sensitization with weekly scalp DPC. This CDR3 comprises 12 residues. Per germline, CDR1 SGHDT and CDR2 YYEEEE. The V segment lost 7 bases and the J segment 14 bases; nucleotides outside the gene matches: 9. TCRdb used MiXCR to reprocess the RACE reads, holding one entry per CDR3 protein. The table includes approximately 77,000 distinct CDR3 sequences, 7.5% to 9.5% detected once.

This chain uses TRBV5-6 with TRBJ2-3; TRBD2 agrees at 11 bases. The source material was whole blood, sampled in connection with sensitization to the hapten diphenylcyclopropenone (DPC). This TCR derives from a woman aged 25-40 years with alopecia areata. Some clones in this sample may be carry-over from other donors' samples. CDR3 sequence: CASGLTSGVPYF. CDR3 bases: TGTGCCAGCGGGCTGACTAGCGGGGTTCCGTATTTT.